There are a few counts of the clone carrying this T cell receptor (beta chain). Its matching antigen is unknown. Germline V gene lookup returns CDR1 SNHLY and CDR2 FYNNEI. V was clipped by 8 bases and J by 10 bases, with 18 bases between them. The CDR3 is 14 amino acids. Time point here: blood at routine non-recurrence follow-up after resection. Unsorted whole RNA from tumor, nontumor lung or frozen PBMC underwent sequencing. The data belong to a study of spatial heterogeneity in lung cancer. Study details: The approximately 69 donors had untreated early-stage non-small cell lung cancer. Study-level findings and limits: Blood contained ubiquitous expanded tumor TCRs more at resection than at follow-up.

Unique molecular identifiers tagged every individual TCR cDNA molecule. TCRdb reanalysed the 5' RACE reads using MiXCR and keeps one entry per CDR3 protein. The sample consists of roughly 70,000 distinct CDR3 sequences, 8% to 10% of them appearing once. The source is a female donor with early-stage non-small cell lung cancer. The source was PBMCs, collected at follow-up. The V call is TRBV2, the J call TRBJ1-6, with TRBD1 as a possible D gene (6 bases). The CDR3 DNA follows: TGTGCCAGCCTTCTACAGGGAGAAGGGTCACCCCTCCACTTT. Translating gives CASLLQGEGSPLHF.